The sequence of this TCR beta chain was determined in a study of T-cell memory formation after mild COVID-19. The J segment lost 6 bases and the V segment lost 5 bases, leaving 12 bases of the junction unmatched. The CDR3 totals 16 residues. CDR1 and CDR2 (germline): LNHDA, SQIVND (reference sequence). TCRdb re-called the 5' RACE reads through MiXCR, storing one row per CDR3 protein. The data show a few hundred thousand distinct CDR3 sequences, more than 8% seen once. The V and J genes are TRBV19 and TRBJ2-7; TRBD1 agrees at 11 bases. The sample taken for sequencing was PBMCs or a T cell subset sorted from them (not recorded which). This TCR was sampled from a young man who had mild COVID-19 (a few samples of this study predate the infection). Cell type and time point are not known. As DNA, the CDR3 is TGTGCCAGTAGTGAAGACGGGACAGGGGGTAACGGCGAGCAGTACTTC. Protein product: CASSEDGTGGNGEQYF.